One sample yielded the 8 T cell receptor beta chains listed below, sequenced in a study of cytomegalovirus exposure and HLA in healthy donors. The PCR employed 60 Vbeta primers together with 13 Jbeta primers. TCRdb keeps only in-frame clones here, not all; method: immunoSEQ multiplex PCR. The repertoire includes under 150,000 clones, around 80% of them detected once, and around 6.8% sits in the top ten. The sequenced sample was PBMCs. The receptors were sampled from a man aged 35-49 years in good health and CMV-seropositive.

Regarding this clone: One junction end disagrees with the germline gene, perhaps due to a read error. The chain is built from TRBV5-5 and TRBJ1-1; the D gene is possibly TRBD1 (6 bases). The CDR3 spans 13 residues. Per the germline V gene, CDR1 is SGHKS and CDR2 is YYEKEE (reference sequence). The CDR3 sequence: CASSPRRDTEAFF. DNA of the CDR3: TGTGCCAGCAGCCCGCGCCGGGACACCGAAGCTTTCTTT.

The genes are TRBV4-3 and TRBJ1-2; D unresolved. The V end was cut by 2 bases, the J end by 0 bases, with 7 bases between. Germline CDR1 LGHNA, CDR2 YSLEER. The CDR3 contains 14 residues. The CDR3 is CASSQRAANYGYTF. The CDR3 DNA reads TGCGCCAGCAGCCAACGCGCTGCTAACTATGGCTACACCTTC.

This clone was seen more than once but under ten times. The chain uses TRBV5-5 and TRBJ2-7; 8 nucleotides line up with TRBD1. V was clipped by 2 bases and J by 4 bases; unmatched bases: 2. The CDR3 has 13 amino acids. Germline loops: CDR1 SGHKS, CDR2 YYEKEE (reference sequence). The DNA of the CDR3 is TGTGCCAGCAGCTTCAGGGGGCAATACGAGCAGTACTTC. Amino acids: CASSFRGQYEQYF.

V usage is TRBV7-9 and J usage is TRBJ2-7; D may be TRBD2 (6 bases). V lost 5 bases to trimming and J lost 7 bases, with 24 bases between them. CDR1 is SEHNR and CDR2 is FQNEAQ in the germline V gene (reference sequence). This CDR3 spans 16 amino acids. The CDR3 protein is CASSLRGKRTFGEQYF. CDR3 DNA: TGTGCCAGCAGCCTTCGGGGGAAGCGGACATTCGGAGAGCAGTACTTC.

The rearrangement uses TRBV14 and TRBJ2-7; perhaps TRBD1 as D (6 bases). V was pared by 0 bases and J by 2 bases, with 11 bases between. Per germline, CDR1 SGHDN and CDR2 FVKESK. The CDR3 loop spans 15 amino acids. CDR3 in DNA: TGTGCCAGCAGCCAAGACAGGGGCCCTACCTACGAGCAGTACTTC. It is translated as CASSQDRGPTYEQYF. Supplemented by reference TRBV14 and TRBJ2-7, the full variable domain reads EAGVTQFPSHSVIEKGQTVTLRCDPISGHDNLYWYRRVMGKEIKFLLHFVKESKQDESGMPNNRFLAERTGGTYSTLKVQPAELEDSGVYFCASSQDRGPTYEQYFGPGTRLTVT.

The CDR3 spells CASSPRGIREQYF. In DNA, the CDR3 is TGTGCCAGCAGTCCCCGGGGGATTCGGGAGCAGTACTTC. This chain joins TRBV28 and TRBJ2-7; TRBD2 might be the D (6 bases). Germline V gene data show CDR1 as MDHEN and CDR2 as SYDVKM. The CDR3 has 13 amino acids. V was clipped by 5 bases and J by 7 bases, with 15 bases between them.

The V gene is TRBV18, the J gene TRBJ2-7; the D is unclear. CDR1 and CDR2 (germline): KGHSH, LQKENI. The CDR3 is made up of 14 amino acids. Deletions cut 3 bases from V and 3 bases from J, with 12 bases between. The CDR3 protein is CASSPPTVGYEQYF. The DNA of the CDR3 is TGTGCCAGCTCACCGCCCACAGTGGGCTACGAGCAGTACTTC. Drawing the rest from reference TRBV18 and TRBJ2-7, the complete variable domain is NAGVMQNPRHLVRRRGQEARLRCSPMKGHSHVYWYRQLPEEGLKFMVYLQKENIIDESGMPKERFSAEFPKEGPSILRIQQVVRGDSAAYFCASSPPTVGYEQYFGPGTRLTVT.

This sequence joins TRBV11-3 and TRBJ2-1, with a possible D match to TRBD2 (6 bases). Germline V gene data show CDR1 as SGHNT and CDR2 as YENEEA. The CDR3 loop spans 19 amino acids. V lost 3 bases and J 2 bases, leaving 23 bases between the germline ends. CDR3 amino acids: CASSLGPSLSGRAYNEQFF. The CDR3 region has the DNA TGTGCCAGCAGCTTGGGTCCTTCACTATCCGGGAGAGCCTACAATGAGCAGTTCTTC.